This TCR beta chain was captured in a study of shared clonotypes between healthy human individuals. Study details: Three plates were used per donor for CD4 naive, three for CD4 memory, two for CD8 naive and one for CD8 memory. General study points: Estimated richness was generally greater in naive than memory subsets.

The V end lost 2 bases, the J end lost 4 bases, and 9 bases lay between the germline ends. Germline V gene sequence: CDR1 MGHRA, CDR2 YSYEKL. The CDR3 is 14 amino acids. In regard to this clone: Its cognate antigen is unknown.

Naive CD8 cells lacked CD45RO, underwent positive selection for CCR7 and left out terminally differentiated effector memory CD45RA+ cells. Donors comprised healthy HIV-negative adults lacking recent acute infections or vaccinations. Produced via immunoSEQ multiplex PCR; TCRdb's table is partial and in-frame only. The sample carries about 2 million clones, about 95% recorded once. The material sequenced was naive CD8+ T cells sorted from blood. The chain recombines TRBV4-1 with TRBJ1-5, with unresolved D. The TCR comes from a man aged 18-30 years in good health. The CDR3 sequence is CASSQMGWNQPQHF. The CDR3 bases are TGCGCCAGCAGCCAAATGGGGTGGAATCAGCCCCAGCATTTT.